Below, one T cell receptor beta chain is given with its context. The entry originates in a study of technical replicates of blood from a handful of donors. CDR1 is MNHNS, CDR2 SASEGT, per germline. This CDR3 contains 14 residues. With V trimmed by 7 bases and J by 8 bases, 8 bases remained unmatched. Sequencing used immunoSEQ multiplex PCR; TCRdb keeps in-frame clones, though not all of them. The sample contains fewer than 80,000 clones, roughly 90% of which appear only once. This receptor was taken from a human donor in good health. Some clones in this sample may be carry-over from other donors' samples. The chain recombines TRBV6-1 with TRBJ1-4; 9 nucleotides align to TRBD1. The sequenced sample consisted of PBMCs. CDR3 residues: CASILGTGKEKLFF. As DNA, the CDR3 is TGTGCCAGCATCCTCGGGACAGGGAAAGAAAAACTGTTTTTT.